These T cell receptor beta chains were read from a single sample in a study of regulatory T cells in long-lasting Graves disease. One entry per CDR3 protein results from TCRdb running MiXCR on the multiplex PCR reads. The sample holds around 400,000 distinct CDR3 sequences, roughly 24% seen once. The material was peripheral blood mononuclear cells (PBMCs), obtained when the disease was refractory, from a patient treated with antithyroid drugs. Source of these receptors: a woman in her thirties or forties with Graves disease. Each CDR3 is given with its conserved first and last residue. Each record gives: D gene, V gene, clone size, J gene, CDR3 protein, CDR3 DNA. The D gene is left open where the match is weak. Clone size is shown for a subset of rows, as once, few, many or a class of expanded clone.

.	TRBV7-9	.	TRBJ2-2	CASSLAWGSSGELFF	TGTGCCAGCAGCTTAGCGTGGGGCAGCAGCGGGGAGCTGTTTTTT
TRBD1	TRBV20-1	.	TRBJ2-2	CSARSRQGANTGELFF	TGCAGTGCTAGATCCCGACAGGGTGCGAACACCGGGGAGCTGTTTTTT
.	TRBV5-1	few	TRBJ2-7	CADAHKDESEQYF	TGCGCAGACGCCCACAAGGATGAGAGCGAGCAGTACTTC
TRBD2	TRBV11-2	many	TRBJ2-7	CASSYTGTSPYEQYF	TGTGCCAGCAGCTACACCGGGACTAGCCCCTACGAGCAGTACTTC
TRBD1	TRBV13	.	TRBJ2-7	CASSLDGTGAYEQYF	TGTGCCAGCAGCTTAGATGGGACAGGGGCCTACGAGCAGTACTTC
.	TRBV30	.	TRBJ1-1	CAWSVGQGLAEAFF	TGTGCCTGGAGTGTTGGTCAGGGGTTGGCTGAAGCTTTCTTT
.	TRBV27	few	TRBJ2-2	CASSPPGTAVYRGELFF	TGTGCCAGCAGTCCACCCGGGACTGCCGTTTATAGGGGGGAGCTGTTTTTT
.	TRBV14	few	TRBJ2-7	CASSQEPGPYEQYF	TGTGCCAGCAGCCAAGAGCCGGGGCCCTACGAGCAGTACTTC
.	TRBV6-5	many	TRBJ1-1	CASSYEGGYRRNTEAFF	TGTGCCAGCAGTTACGAGGGTGGGTACAGGCGGAACACTGAAGCTTTCTTT
.	TRBV6-2/TRBV6-3	.	TRBJ2-7	CASTVEGVAYEQYF	TGTGCCAGCACTGTAGAGGGGGTCGCCTACGAGCAGTACTTC
TRBD2	TRBV9	.	TRBJ2-2	CASSVGGTITGELFF	TGTGCCAGCAGCGTAGGTGGGACTATCACCGGGGAGCTGTTTTTT
.	TRBV29-1	few	TRBJ2-7	CSAGTGFRDISYEQYF	TGCAGCGCCGGGACGGGCTTCCGGGACATCTCCTACGAGCAGTACTTC
.	TRBV28	many	TRBJ1-5	CASRRWDVLNQPQHF	TGTGCCAGCAGACGATGGGACGTTTTGAATCAGCCCCAGCATTTT
.	TRBV29-1	many	TRBJ1-1	CSVGVGALNTEAFF	TGCAGCGTGGGTGTGGGCGCTTTGAACACTGAAGCTTTCTTT
TRBD2	TRBV20-1	.	TRBJ2-7	CSASSSGRKVYEQYF	TGCAGTGCTTCTTCTAGCGGGAGGAAGGTTTACGAGCAGTACTTC
.	TRBV5-5	.	TRBJ1-1	CASSLAGMGTEAFF	TGTGCCAGCAGCTTGGCCGGTATGGGCACTGAAGCTTTCTTT
.	TRBV11-2	many	TRBJ2-2	CASSFRAGNTGELFF	TGTGCCAGCAGCTTCCGGGCTGGGAACACCGGGGAGCTGTTTTTT
.	TRBV19	few	TRBJ2-2	CASKKGGTRNTGELFF	TGTGCCAGTAAGAAAGGTGGGACACGGAACACCGGGGAGCTGTTTTTT
.	TRBV11-2	many	TRBJ2-5	CASSLEFSEETQYF	TGTGCCAGCAGCTTAGAGTTTTCCGAAGAGACCCAGTACTTC
.	TRBV12-3/TRBV12-4	many	TRBJ1-5	CASRRGGNQPQHF	TGTGCCAGCAGAAGGGGTGGCAATCAGCCCCAGCATTTT
TRBD1	TRBV15	many	TRBJ2-5	CATSRAWDREETQYF	TGTGCCACCAGCAGAGCTTGGGACAGGGAAGAGACCCAGTACTTC
.	TRBV27	.	TRBJ2-7	CASSSPGRISYEQYF	TGTGCCAGCAGTTCCCCGGGTCGCATCTCCTACGAGCAGTACTTC
.	TRBV2	many	TRBJ1-3	CASSGGNSGNTIYF	TGTGCCAGCAGTGGGGGGAACTCTGGAAACACCATATATTTT
TRBD2	TRBV6-1	.	TRBJ2-7	CASSSLGTSGRATYEQYF	TGTGCCAGCAGCTCTTTAGGGACTAGCGGGAGGGCCACCTACGAGCAGTACTTC
.	TRBV12-3/TRBV12-4	many	TRBJ1-1	CASSLRDLNTEAFF	TGTGCCAGCAGTTTACGGGACTTGAACACTGAAGCTTTCTTT
.	TRBV15	many	TRBJ2-7	CATSRGAGPSYEQYF	TGTGCCACCAGCAGAGGGGCGGGCCCCTCCTACGAGCAGTACTTC
.	TRBV2	many	TRBJ2-1	CASSEEWSEQFF	TGTGCCAGCAGTGAGGAGTGGAGTGAGCAGTTCTTC
TRBD1	TRBV20-1	few	TRBJ1-3	CSARTGAGNTIYF	TGCAGTGCCCGGACAGGGGCCGGAAACACCATATATTTT
.	TRBV12-3/TRBV12-4	.	TRBJ2-2	CAGSKIDTGELFF	TGTGCCGGCAGTAAGATAGACACCGGGGAGCTGTTTTTT
TRBD1	TRBV29-1	many	TRBJ2-7	CSVIGQGFLREQYF	TGCAGCGTAATTGGACAGGGATTTTTGCGAGAGCAGTACTTC